This TCR beta chain was captured by sequencing in a study of blood T cell repertoires in COVID-19. Generated by immunoSEQ multiplex PCR, the TCRdb table keeps only in-frame clones and is missing some. The sample holds 250,000 to 350,000 clones; roughly 80% are singletons and the top ten take over 1.1%. Germline V gives CDR1 MDHEN, CDR2 SYDVKM. The CDR3 has 12 residues. V shed 4 bases and J shed 4 bases, with 8 bases lying between them. Concerning this clone itself: Other nucleotide sequences in the sample specify the same CDR3.

This TCR was recovered from a human donor with COVID-19, enrolled during active disease. The donor label of this sample is uncertain. The chain uses TRBV28 and TRBJ2-7; TRBD1 might be the D (5 bases). The sample was peripheral blood. CDR3 residues: CASSSGFYEQYF. The CDR3 DNA is TGTGCCAGCAGTTCAGGGTTTTACGAGCAGTACTTC.